This TCR beta chain is drawn from a study of T cell changes during pregnancy in multiple sclerosis. Profiled with immunoSEQ multiplex PCR; TCRdb holds only in-frame clones, not every one. The data hold 20,000 to 25,000 clones, with roughly 90% observed a single time. The CDR3 sequence is 14 residues long. Germline CDR1 is SGHTA and CDR2 is FQGNSA. V lost 4 bases and J lost 5; bases outside the gene matches: 8. The chain has TRBV7-2 and TRBJ2-7; TRBD1 matches at 7 bases. Material: CD4+ T cells from peripheral blood mononuclear cells, obtained after pregnancy. The sequence came from a female donor in good health, enrolled as a control in a pregnancy study. In nucleotides, the CDR3 is TGTGCCAGCAGCTCCAGACAGGGAGTGGACGAGCAGTACTTC. Translation: CASSSRQGVDEQYF.